These 25 T cell receptor beta chains were all obtained from the same sample, sequenced in a study of a mutant IDH1 vaccine in newly diagnosed glioma. The sample's time point: week 5, during vaccination. In every dose of vaccine, 300 ug of mutant IDH1 20-mer peptide was given alongside topical imiquimod. Their antigens remain unidentified. Libraries were prepared by immunoSEQ multiplex PCR; TCRdb keeps only in-frame clonotypes and omits some of them. The sample shows tens of thousands of clones, approximately 90% of them seen only once. The specimen was PBMCs, collected from a glioma patient whose treatment included an IDH1 peptide vaccine. These TCRs come from a woman in her thirties or forties with glioma.

The chain joins TRBV6-5 to TRBJ1-1; 9 nucleotides line up with TRBD1. CDR3 length: 14 residues. Germline V CDR1 and CDR2: MNHEY, SVGAGI. J gave up 2 bases and V 7 bases, and 5 bases lay outside the gene matches. CDR3 sequence: CASTLGQGNTEAFF. The CDR3 region has the DNA TGTGCCAGCACCCTGGGACAGGGAAACACTGAAGCTTTCTTT.

The genes are TRBV2 and TRBJ1-4; D gene unclear. The ends were cut back, 3 bases at V and 0 bases at J, with 8 bases in the middle. Germline CDR1 and CDR2: SNHLY and FYNNEI. The CDR3 contains 15 residues. The CDR3 reads CASSDPTPTNEKLFF. The CDR3 DNA follows: TGTGCCAGCAGTGACCCCACACCAACTAATGAAAAACTGTTTTTT.

The rearrangement uses TRBV4-2 and TRBJ2-2, with TRBD2 matching 14 bases. CDR1 is LGHNA, CDR2 YNFKEQ, per germline. Trimming cost V 5 bases and J 0 bases; bases outside gene matches: 5. The CDR3 has 18 residues. In DNA, the CDR3 is TGTGCCAGCAGCGCAGGACTAGCGGGGGGAGCGAACACCGGGGAGCTGTTTTTT. This gives the protein CASSAGLAGGANTGELFF.

The V and J genes are TRBV2 and TRBJ2-5, with 8 bases matching TRBD2. The germline CDR1 and CDR2 sequences are SNHLY and FYNNEI. V shed 7 bases, J shed 5 bases, and the junction held 9 bases outside the gene matches. The CDR3 length is 14 residues. The CDR3 DNA follows: TGTGCCAGCAAGTCGGGCTTAGCGGGGGAGACCCAGTACTTC. Translating gives CASKSGLAGETQYF.

The rearrangement joins TRBV5-1 to TRBJ1-2; tentative D call: TRBD1 (5 bases). Germline loops: CDR1 SGHRS, CDR2 YFSETQ. CDR3 length equals 15 residues. The germline V and J ends were trimmed by 4 bases and 4 bases, with 17 bases remaining between them. In DNA form, the CDR3 reads TGCGCCAGCAGCGGGTCCCTGGGGGGGTCCTATGGCTACACCTTC. Protein sequence: CASSGSLGGSYGYTF.

The CDR3 DNA reads TGTGCCAGCAGCTTGGCCAACAGATTGATCACTGAAGCTTTCTTT. It codes for CASSLANRLITEAFF. The chain is built from TRBV5-8 and TRBJ1-1; D gene uncertain. Germline assignment: CDR1 SGHTS and CDR2 YDEGEE. Trimming left V 0 bases short and J 4 bases short, with 13 bases between. CDR3 length equals 15 residues.

The chain joins TRBV28 to TRBJ2-3; tentatively, D is TRBD1 or TRBD2 (5 bases each). Per germline, CDR1 MDHEN and CDR2 SYDVKM. V was trimmed by 6 bases and J by 3 bases, leaving 16 bases between them. The CDR3 length is 15 residues. In nucleotides, the CDR3 is TGTGCCAGCAGCTCCCGCCAGGGCGGGACAGATACGCAGTATTTT. Protein: CASSSRQGGTDTQYF.

The rearrangement uses TRBV4-1 and TRBJ1-2, with 7 bases aligning to TRBD1. The V gene's germline CDR1 is MGHRA and CDR2 YSYEKL. With 8 bases clipped from V and 3 bases from J, the junction kept 15 bases outside the gene matches. The length of the CDR3 is 16 residues. The CDR3 bases are TGCGCCAGCTCAGGGGGGGCCCCTCGAACGGACTATGGCTACACCTTC. It is translated as CASSGGAPRTDYGYTF.

V and J are TRBV6-5 and TRBJ1-1; TRBD1 is a possible D gene (6 bases). Germline V gives CDR1 MNHEY, CDR2 SVGAGI. Trimming pared 2 bases from V and 5 bases from J, leaving 15 bases between. CDR3 length equals 15 residues. The CDR3 DNA sequence: TGTGCCAGCAGTTACGGTCGGGGGGCGTGGACTGAAGCTTTCTTT. This encodes CASSYGRGAWTEAFF.

This sequence joins TRBV2 and TRBJ1-5; possibly TRBD1 for D (6 bases). This CDR3 has 17 amino acids. Between the trimmed V and J ends, which lost 4 bases and 4 bases, there was a span of 20 bases. Germline loops: CDR1 SNHLY, CDR2 FYNNEI. The CDR3 DNA follows: TGTGCCAGCAGTGGAACTAGGGACACCACGGGGAATCAGCCCCAGCATTTT. It yields the protein CASSGTRDTTGNQPQHF.

The chain links TRBV19 to TRBJ2-1; D may be TRBD2 (5 bases). Germline V gene data show CDR1 as LNHDA and CDR2 as SQIVND (reference sequence). The V gene lost 2 bases and the J gene lost 0 bases, with 14 bases spanning the gap. The CDR3 runs 17 residues. The CDR3 sequence is CASSIPPSGRSYNEQFF. The DNA of the CDR3 is TGTGCCAGTAGTATACCCCCAAGCGGCCGCTCCTACAATGAGCAGTTCTTC. The whole variable domain, remainder taken from reference TRBV19 and TRBJ2-1, is DGGITQSPKYLFRKEGQNVTLSCEQNLNHDAMYWYRQDPGQGLRLIYYSQIVNDFQKGDIAEGYSVSREKKESFPLTVTSAQKNPTAFYLCASSIPPSGRSYNEQFFGPGTRLTVL.

The rearrangement links TRBV7-2 to TRBJ2-5, with TRBD2 identical over 12 bases. This CDR3 has 15 amino acids. CDR1 is SGHTA, CDR2 FQGNSA, per germline. The trim removed 5 bases at V and 3 bases at J, leaving 4 bases unmatched. Here the CDR3 DNA reads TGTGCCAGCAGCGTTAGACTAGCGGGGGAAGAGACCCAGTACTTC. The encoded protein is CASSVRLAGEETQYF.

V usage is TRBV6-6 and J usage is TRBJ2-7; TRBD1 matches at 8 bases. The CDR3 is made up of 13 amino acids. Germline CDR1 MNHNY, CDR2 SVGAGI (reference sequence). The junction had 2 bases not matched to a gene; V was cut back by 2 bases and J by 5 bases. The CDR3 nucleotides read TGTGCCAGCAGTTACGCGACAGGGGACGAGCAGTACTTC. Translation gives CASSYATGDEQYF.

The chain joins TRBV30 to TRBJ1-1; D call uncertain. The CDR3 is 18 residues long. The ends were cut back, 1 base at V and 4 bases at J, with 25 bases in the middle. CDR1 and CDR2 (germline): GTSNPN, SVGIG (reference sequence). CDR3 in DNA: TGTGCCTGGAGTGCAATTCGGAGTTCCTTTTCGACAACCACTGAAGCTTTCTTT. Protein sequence: CAWSAIRSSFSTTTEAFF.

This clone is a singleton in its sample. CDR3 nucleotide sequence: TGTGCCACCAGCAGAGGGGTTGGGCGGGAGATACAAGAGACCCAGTACTTC. This translates into CATSRGVGREIQETQYF. The chain employs TRBV15 and TRBJ2-5; 7 bases map to TRBD2. The V gene's germline CDR1 is LNHNV and CDR2 YYDKDF (reference sequence). The CDR3 loop spans 17 amino acids. V gave up 1 base and J gave up 2 bases; unmatched junction bases: 10.

The chain couples TRBV6-5 to TRBJ1-1, with a tentative D call TRBD1 (5 bases). The germline CDR1 and CDR2 sequences are MNHEY and SVGAGI. The germline V and J ends were trimmed by 8 bases and 1 base, with 14 bases remaining between them. The CDR3 has 14 residues. In DNA, the CDR3 is TGTGCCAGCCAGAACAGGAGGGGGAACACTGAAGCTTTCTTT. Its translation is CASQNRRGNTEAFF.

CDR3 coding DNA: TGTGCCAGCAGCGTTGGCAGACGAGGACAAAGTCGGGCCAACGTCCTGACTTTC. Its translation: CASSVGRRGQSRANVLTF. The V and J genes are TRBV7-1 and TRBJ2-6; perhaps TRBD1 as D (5 bases). TRBV7-1 is classed as an ORF, of uncertain function. CDR3 length equals 18 residues. The V gene lost 5 bases and the J gene lost 5 bases, with 22 bases spanning the gap.

The rearrangement links TRBV27 to TRBJ2-7, with 8 bases lining up with TRBD2. The V and J ends lost 4 bases and 1 base, in that order; junction bases with no gene match: 6. Germline loops: CDR1 MNHEY, CDR2 SMNVEV (reference sequence). The CDR3 sequence is 15 residues long. The CDR3, as DNA: TGTGCCAGCAGTTCAGGACTAGCTTCGTCCTACGAGCAGTACTTC. Residues: CASSSGLASSYEQYF.

The J gene is TRBJ2-5, the V gene TRBV7-8; D might be TRBD1 (5 bases). The CDR3 spans 13 residues. The V end lost 3 bases, the J end lost 3 bases, and 8 bases lay between the germline ends. Germline CDR1 is SGHVS and CDR2 is FQNEAQ. The CDR3 DNA reads as TGTGCCAGCAGCTTGGCAGGGAAAGAGACCCAGTACTTC. Its protein product is CASSLAGKETQYF.

V usage is TRBV4-1 and J usage is TRBJ1-2; D might be TRBD1 (5 bases). V was clipped by 0 bases and J by 13 bases, with 9 bases between them. The V gene's germline CDR1 is MGHRA and CDR2 YSYEKL. This CDR3 contains 11 residues. CDR3 nucleotides: TGCGCCAGCAGCCAAGATCTTGGGACCACCTTC. Residues: CASSQDLGTTF.

A single count supports this clone. The chain is built from TRBV5-1 and TRBJ2-6; D unresolved. Germline V lookup: CDR1 SGHRS, CDR2 YFSETQ. V was cut by 2 bases and J by 0 bases, with 12 bases left in between. The CDR3 totals 17 residues. DNA of the CDR3: TGCGCCAGCAGCTTCAGGCTAAACCTCTCTGGGGCCAACGTCCTGACTTTC. Protein product: CASSFRLNLSGANVLTF.

The chain recombines TRBV28 with TRBJ2-7; 8 positions agree with TRBD2. The CDR3 is made up of 18 amino acids. CDR1 is MDHEN and CDR2 is SYDVKM in the germline V gene. The V and J ends lost 0 bases and 4 bases, in that order; junction bases with no gene match: 14. The DNA for the CDR3 is TGTGCCAGCAGTTTATGGGTACTGAAGCGGGAGTCCTCGTACGAGCAGTACTTC. Amino acid sequence: CASSLWVLKRESSYEQYF.

This clone occurred once. The chain links TRBV15 to TRBJ2-3, with D hard to call. This CDR3 contains 14 residues. The germline CDR1 and CDR2 sequences are LNHNV and YYDKDF (reference sequence). Between the trimmed V and J ends, which lost 3 bases and 3 bases, there was a span of 10 bases. The CDR3 coding sequence is TGTGCCACCAGCAGCGGAGCAGGAACAGATACGCAGTATTTT. Protein: CATSSGAGTDTQYF. Combining the CDR3 with reference TRBV15 and TRBJ2-3 gives the whole variable domain DAMVIQNPRYQVTQFGKPVTLSCSQTLNHNVMYWYQQKSSQAPKLLFHYYDKDFNNEADTPDNFQSRRPNTSFCFLDIRSPGLGDTAMYLCATSSGAGTDTQYFGPGTRLTVL.

This chain joins TRBV5-1 and TRBJ1-1; D uncertain. With 0 bases removed from V and 0 bases from J, the gap between germline ends came to 6 bases. The CDR3 extends over 14 amino acids. Germline loops: CDR1 SGHRS, CDR2 YFSETQ. The CDR3 is CASSLGALNTEAFF. The CDR3 DNA is TGCGCCAGCAGCTTGGGCGCATTGAACACTGAAGCTTTCTTT.

The chain links TRBV6-1 to TRBJ2-7; D not certain. V lost 4 bases and J lost 3, with 4 bases in between. CDR1 and CDR2 from the germline V gene are MNHNS and SASEGT. This CDR3 contains 11 residues. The CDR3 DNA follows: TGTGCCAGCAGTGGCTACTACGAGCAGTACTTC. The encoded protein is CASSGYYEQYF.